The 3 T cell receptor beta chains given below trace back to one sample, sequenced in a study of T cell repertoires in cytomegalovirus infection (dated by TCRdb to the late 2010s). The sequencer listed for this sample is Illumina HiSeq 1500. Using fastp trimming at Q25 and MiXCR clonotype assembly, TCRdb reanalyzed the public sequencing data and kept in-frame beta chains. One record per CDR3 amino acid sequence lists the most common genes and DNA. For this sample there are some 800,000 distinct CDR3 sequences; roughly 29% appear just once. The ten most abundant clones make up 13% of the sample. The treatment or condition label for this specimen denotes: in vitro stimulation with specific CMV peptide epitopes to enrich CMV-specific T cells. These receptors are not linked to any known antigen. The sample was cultured CD8+ T cells from PBMCs, taken from culture after CMV antigen stimulation. These receptors were taken from a human donor in good health (CMV status not recorded). Some clones in this sample may be carry-over from other donors' samples.

This clonotype has more than one count but fewer than ten. The chain has TRBV7-6 and TRBJ2-7, with TRBD1 matching 7 bases. Germline values: CDR1 SGHVS, CDR2 FNYEAQ. V was pared by 6 bases and J by 3 bases, with 8 bases of the junction left unmatched. CDR3 length equals 14 residues. The CDR3 sequence is CASRPPGQNYEQYF. In DNA form, the CDR3 reads TGTGCCAGCAGACCTCCGGGACAGAACTACGAGCAGTACTTC.

This chain uses TRBV12-3 or TRBV12-4 with TRBJ1-1, with D hard to call. The CDR3 runs 14 residues. Trimming pared 5 bases from V and 4 bases from J, leaving 14 bases between. CDR3 amino acids: CASSPDPPGTEAFF. The DNA of the CDR3 is TGTGCCAGCAGTCCTGACCCCCCGGGCACTGAAGCTTTCTTT.

V is TRBV9 and J is TRBJ2-3, with 7 nucleotides matching TRBD2. Germline V gene lookup returns CDR1 SGDLS and CDR2 YYNGEE. V shed 0 bases, J shed 2 bases, and the junction held 6 bases outside the gene matches. The CDR3 extends over 16 amino acids. The CDR3 loop is CASSVASGTNTDTQYF. Written as DNA, the CDR3 is TGTGCCAGCAGCGTAGCCTCGGGGACTAACACAGATACGCAGTATTTT.